The clone carrying this TCR beta chain was seen only a few times. Its antigen remains unidentified. This sample is drawn from a study of human T cells and chemical hapten exposure. Looking at the study overall: Each patch test put 0.01% DPC on the upper back, and results were read at 6 days. General study findings and limits: Sensitizing with DPC caused no change in TCRs above 1 in 1000 frequency.

Per the study methods: Sequenced samples showed a median of around 100,000 TCRs each, with counts running from around 25,000 to 690,000. From the RACE reads, TCRdb called clonotypes with MiXCR, one entry per CDR3 protein. The V and J calls and clone size are TCRdb's, not the authors'. This repertoire shows roughly 38,000 distinct CDR3 sequences, 9.5% to 15% found once; its top ten account for roughly 6.1%. As for time point: pre-sensitization, week 0. The treatment here: therapeutic diphenylcyclopropenone sensitization with weekly scalp DPC. The CDR3 sequence is 15 residues long. J lost 3 bases, V lost 4 bases, and 4 bases had no gene match. Germline V gene data show CDR1 as MNHEY and CDR2 as SMNVEV (reference sequence).

The sample here was whole blood, taken in connection with sensitization to the hapten diphenylcyclopropenone (DPC). This receptor was obtained from a woman under 40 with alopecia areata. Some clones in this sample may be carry-over from other donors' samples. The chain uses TRBV27 and TRBJ2-2; 8 bases match TRBD2. CDR3: CASSSGGRHTGELFF. DNA of the CDR3: TGTGCCAGCAGTTCGGGCGGGAGGCACACCGGGGAGCTGTTTTTT.